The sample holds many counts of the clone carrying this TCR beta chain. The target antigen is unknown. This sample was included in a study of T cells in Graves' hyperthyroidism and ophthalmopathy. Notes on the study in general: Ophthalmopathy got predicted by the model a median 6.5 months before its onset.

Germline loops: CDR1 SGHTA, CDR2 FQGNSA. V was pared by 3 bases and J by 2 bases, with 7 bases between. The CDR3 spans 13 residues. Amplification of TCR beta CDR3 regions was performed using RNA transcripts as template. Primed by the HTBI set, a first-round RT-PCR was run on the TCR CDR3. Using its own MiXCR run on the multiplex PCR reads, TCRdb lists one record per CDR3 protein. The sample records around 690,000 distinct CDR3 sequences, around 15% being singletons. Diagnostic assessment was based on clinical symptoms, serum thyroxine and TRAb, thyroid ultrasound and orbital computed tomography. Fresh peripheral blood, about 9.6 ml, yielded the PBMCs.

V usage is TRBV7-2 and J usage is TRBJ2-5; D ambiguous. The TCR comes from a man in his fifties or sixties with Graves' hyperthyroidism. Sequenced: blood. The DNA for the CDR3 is TGTGCCAGCAGCTTGCGCAGGCAAGAGACCCAGTACTTC. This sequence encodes CASSLRRQETQYF.